This T cell receptor beta chain came from a study of T cell responses to AZD1222 COVID-19 vaccine (dated by TCRdb to the early 2020s). Turning to the overall study: AZD1222 recipients with second doses at about 4 weeks or about 12 weeks were pooled, because spike-specific TCR depth and breadth did not differ between schedules. A total of approximately 230 trial participants underwent TCR sequencing, of whom some 210 received two doses of AZD1222 and about 26 received two doses of the MenACWY control vaccine. Trial participants were enrolled by age into subgroups of 18-55, 56-69 and 70-plus years, and around 150, 28 and 57 TCR-sequenced participants, respectively, were included in these subgroups.

About this clone: The antigen this receptor binds is unknown. Base qualities are not recorded, but no much larger clone differs from it by a single base.

What the research found in general, with its limitations: The whole spike protein was spanned by vaccine-associated CD4 TCRs, and dominant responses were seen in regions 160-218 and 743-854. Because no samples from the day 14 peak response were available, repertoires could be characterized only after the peak T cell response. The 56-69-year group was small, and its depth increase did not reach significance, likely because of low power. After two AZD1222 doses, spike-specific TCR breadth and depth were significantly higher than at day 0 and than in MenACWY recipients. Most participants were white British and females outnumbered males, and the authors suggested that clonal diversity may have been underestimated. Conclusions about previously exposed vaccinees are limited, since just 5 to 7 AZD1222 recipients were seropositive for SARS-CoV-2 at baseline. Reportedly, almost half of the unique spike-specific TCRs recognized epitopes lying outside the regions that are mutated in the B.1.351 and B.1.1.7 variants.

The CDR3 regions of human TCRbeta chains were analyzed by immunosequencing. Turning to the authors' computational methods: Repertoire TCRs were matched against a reference library of SARS-CoV-2-specific TCRs generated with the MIRA antigen-specificity platform. Breadth meant the fraction of unique TCRs that were SARS-CoV-2-associated, whereas depth meant the fraction of total T cells that were SARS-CoV-2-associated. Using the MIRA data, each spike-specific TCR was mapped to the spike region that the TCR reacts to and placed in a CD4 or CD8 class. Log10-transformed breadth and depth values were compared by one-way ANOVA with Sidak's multiple comparisons tests. TCRdb stores this immuneACCESS table with in-frame sequences only. Part of the clones is absent; in the studies checked, under half of the shortfall reflects unresolved V genes, and no reason is known for the rest. The V and J calls and clone size were taken over from that table, and D and trimming were inferred from the DNA. For this sample there are more than 150,000 clones; around 88% appear just once. The top ten constitute around 0.5% of the sample.

The CDR3 holds 13 amino acids from the cysteine to the phenylalanine. CDR3 DNA is the only sequence kept; it has 39 bases, read in frame from the first base. V loses 5 bases, J loses 2 bases, and the germline ends lie 9 bases apart. The germline V gene specifies SGHTA as CDR1 and FQGTGA as CDR2. What this sample's time point label stands for: baseline before first vaccination. Vaccinee samples were obtained from the UK trials COV001 and COV002, which included a single-blind randomized controlled phase 2/3 trial of AZD1222 (ChAdOx1 nCoV-19) in healthy adults. Trial participant PBMC samples were collected at day 0 and day 28 after the second dose for TCRbeta chain sequencing.

The sequences come from peripheral blood, collected on day 0 of AZD1222 vaccination. The chain couples TRBV7-3 to TRBJ1-1; matching of 5 bases hints at TRBD1 as the D gene. The receptor's source is an adult in good health. The nucleotide sequence reads TGTGCCAGCAGCGCCGACAGAAACACTGAAGCTTTCTTT. It encodes CASSADRNTEAFF.